One and the same sample provided the 5 T cell receptor beta chains below, sequenced in a study of blood T cell repertoires in COVID-19. The protocol was immunoSEQ multiplex PCR, while the TCRdb copy is restricted to in-frame clones and leaves out a portion. The sample carries 95,000 to 110,000 clones, 84% recorded once. Sequencing used peripheral blood. The receptors originated from a human donor in a cohort sampled during active COVID-19.

This clone has only one observation. The rearrangement links TRBV7-9 to TRBJ1-2, with TRBD1 matching 9 bases. V lost 5 bases, J lost 4 bases, and 11 bases stayed unmatched. The germline CDR1 and CDR2 sequences are SEHNR and FQNEAQ (reference sequence). The CDR3 loop spans 16 amino acids. CDR3 nucleotide sequence: TGTGCCAGCAGCGCGCAGGGACAGGGAGGTTTCTATGGCTACACCTTC. As protein: CASSAQGQGGFYGYTF. Full variable domain (rest looked up from reference TRBV7-9 and TRBJ1-2): DTGVSQNPRHKITKRGQNVTFRCDPISEHNRLYWYRQTLGQGPEFLTYFQNEAQLEKSRLLSDRFSAERPKGSFSTLEIQRTEQGDSAMYLCASSAQGQGGFYGYTFGSGTRLTVV.

The rearrangement uses TRBV7-3 and TRBJ2-7; D may be TRBD1 (6 bases). The V gene's germline CDR1 is SGHTA and CDR2 FQGTGA. With 8 bases removed from V and 6 bases from J, the gap between germline ends came to 17 bases. The CDR3 has 13 amino acids. The CDR3, as DNA: TGTGCCAGCGCCCGAGACAGGCTCGGCGAGCAGTACTTC. Protein product: CASARDRLGEQYF.

This chain links TRBV7-6 with TRBJ2-2, with 14 bases that match TRBD2. The germline gives CDR1 SGHVS, CDR2 FNYEAQ. There are 16 residues in the CDR3. With V trimmed by 5 bases and J by 5 bases, 4 bases remained unmatched. The DNA of the CDR3 is TGTGCCAGCAGCCCTAGGACTAGCGGGGGGACCGGGGAGCTGTTTTTT. Translation: CASSPRTSGGTGELFF.

The chain employs TRBV28 and TRBJ2-7; 8 bases are a match to TRBD1. Germline V lookup: CDR1 MDHEN, CDR2 SYDVKM. This CDR3 spans 16 amino acids. Trimming cost V 6 bases and J 4 bases; bases outside gene matches: 14. The CDR3 DNA reads as TGTGCCAGCAGCCCTCAGGGGGCAGCTAAAAAGTACGAGCAGTACTTC. Translation gives CASSPQGAAKKYEQYF. Full variable domain (outside the CDR3, taken from reference TRBV28 and TRBJ2-7): DVKVTQSSRYLVKRTGEKVFLECVQDMDHENMFWYRQDPGLGLRLIYFSYDVKMKEKGDIPEGYSVSREKKERFSLILESASTNQTSMYLCASSPQGAAKKYEQYFGPGTRLTVT.

The table lists this clone with a count of one. This chain connects TRBV5-8 to TRBJ1-2; D not resolved. Per the germline V gene, CDR1 is SGHTS and CDR2 is YDEGEE. V lost 2 bases and J 4 bases, leaving 9 bases between the germline ends. The CDR3 is made up of 13 amino acids. The CDR3 is CASSFGQVYGYTF. As DNA, the CDR3 is TGTGCCAGCAGCTTTGGGCAAGTCTATGGCTACACCTTC.